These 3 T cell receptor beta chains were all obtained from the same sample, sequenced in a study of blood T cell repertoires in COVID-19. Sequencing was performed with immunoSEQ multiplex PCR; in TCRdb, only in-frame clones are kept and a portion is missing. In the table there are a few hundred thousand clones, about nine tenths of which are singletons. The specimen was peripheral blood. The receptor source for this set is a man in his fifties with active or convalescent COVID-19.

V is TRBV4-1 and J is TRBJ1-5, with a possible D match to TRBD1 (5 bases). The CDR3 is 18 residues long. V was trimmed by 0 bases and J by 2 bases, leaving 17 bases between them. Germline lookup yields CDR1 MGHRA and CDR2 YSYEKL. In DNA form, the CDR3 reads TGCGCCAGCAGCCAAGAGGGGCTGGCGGTTGGCGGCAATCAGCCCCAGCATTTT. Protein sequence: CASSQEGLAVGGNQPQHF.

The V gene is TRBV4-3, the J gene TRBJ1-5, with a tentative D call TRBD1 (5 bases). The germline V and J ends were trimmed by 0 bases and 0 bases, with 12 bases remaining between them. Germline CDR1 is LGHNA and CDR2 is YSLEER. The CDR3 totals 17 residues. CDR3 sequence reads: CASSQDVKGHSNQPQHF. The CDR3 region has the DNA TGCGCCAGCAGCCAAGATGTGAAGGGGCATAGCAATCAGCCCCAGCATTTT.

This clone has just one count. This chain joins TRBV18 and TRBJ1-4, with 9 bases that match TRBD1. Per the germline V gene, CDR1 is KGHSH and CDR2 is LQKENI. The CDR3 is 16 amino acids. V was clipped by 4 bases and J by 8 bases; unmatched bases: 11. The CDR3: CASSLSSPGQGEKLFF. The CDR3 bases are TGTGCCAGCTCACTGTCGAGCCCGGGACAGGGAGAAAAACTGTTTTTT.